The subject of this entry is one TCR beta chain. During active infection, Seattle patients enrolled and were then monitored through disease. This sample was taken from a study of blood T cell repertoires in COVID-19. Study-level information: In each case, the material was cDNA or gDNA derived from T cells, B-cell-depleted T cells, or PBMCs.

The CDR3 sequence is 16 residues long. The V gene's germline CDR1 is MDHEN and CDR2 SYDVKM. Between the trimmed V and J ends, which lost 8 bases and 0 bases, there was a span of 19 bases. TCRdb's table, derived via immunoSEQ multiplex PCR, lists solely in-frame clones and lacks some. The sample has 200,000 to 250,000 clones, more than 75% seen once. The sequence derives from a woman at least 80 years old with COVID-19, enrolled during active disease. The sequencing input was peripheral blood. The rearrangement uses TRBV28 and TRBJ1-1; D unclear. The CDR3 protein is CASPPGFASMNTEAFF. CDR3 in DNA: TGTGCCAGCCCTCCGGGATTCGCAAGCATGAACACTGAAGCTTTCTTT.